A selection of T cell receptor beta chains follows, all from one sample in a study of identical twins. TCRdb itself ran the 5' RACE reads through MiXCR, one entry per CDR3 protein. The sample has 690,000 or so distinct CDR3 sequences; roughly 6% are singletons. The sequenced material came from naive T cells sorted from blood. The origin of the receptors is a man younger than 30 in good health. CDR3s include the opening cysteine and the closing phenylalanine or tryptophan. The order of the fields is D gene, V gene, J gene, clone size, CDR3 DNA, CDR3 protein. D genes are given only for firm matches. Where a row states a size, it is once, few, many or the class of an expanded clone; other rows omit it.

D: -
V: TRBV7-2
J: TRBJ2-1
size: many
DNA: TGTGCCAGCAGCTTGCGGGACATTTCCTACAATGAGCAGTTCTTC
CDR3: CASSLRDISYNEQFF

D: TRBD1
V: TRBV7-6
J: TRBJ1-1
size: -
DNA: TGTGCCAGCAGCTCCTCAGGGGGCGCAGCTTTCTTT
CDR3: CASSSSGGAAFF

D: -
V: TRBV6-1
J: TRBJ1-1
size: many
DNA: TGTGCCAGCAGCCAACTTCCAAAGAACACTGAAGCTTTCTTT
CDR3: CASSQLPKNTEAFF

D: -
V: TRBV12-3/TRBV12-4
J: TRBJ1-3
size: -
DNA: TGTGCCAGCAGTCCCAGGGTACCTTCTGGAAACACCATATATTTT
CDR3: CASSPRVPSGNTIYF

D: -
V: TRBV30
J: TRBJ1-5
size: few
DNA: TGTGCCTGGAGTGTAGAGAGCAATCAGCCCCAGCATTTT
CDR3: CAWSVESNQPQHF

D: TRBD1
V: TRBV5-1
J: TRBJ2-6
size: few
DNA: TGCGCCAGCAGCTTGGCGACAGGGGCATCTGGGGCCAACGTCCTGACTTTC
CDR3: CASSLATGASGANVLTF

D: -
V: TRBV19
J: TRBJ2-6
size: once
DNA: TGTGCCAGTAGTAACGTAAAGCGTGGGGCCAACGTCCTGACTTTC
CDR3: CASSNVKRGANVLTF

D: TRBD2
V: TRBV7-2
J: TRBJ2-7
size: -
DNA: TGTGCCAGCAGCTTAGCGGTACTAGCGGGAGGAACCTACGAGCAGTACTTC
CDR3: CASSLAVLAGGTYEQYF

D: -
V: TRBV4-2
J: TRBJ2-1
size: many
DNA: TGTGCCAGCCGGGGGGAGGGGGAGCGGGAGCAGTTCTTC
CDR3: CASRGEGEREQFF

D: -
V: TRBV29-1
J: TRBJ1-2
size: few
DNA: TGCAGCGTTTACGGGGGCCTTTCCTATGGCTACACCTTC
CDR3: CSVYGGLSYGYTF

D: -
V: TRBV12-5
J: TRBJ2-5
size: many
DNA: TGTGCTAGTTCACTAGCCGGAGGTGGTGGGACCCAGTACTTC
CDR3: CASSLAGGGGTQYF

D: -
V: TRBV18
J: TRBJ2-1
size: few
DNA: TGTGCCAGCTCACCATTGTCCACCGGGGGCTTCTTC
CDR3: CASSPLSTGGFF

D: -
V: TRBV12-3/TRBV12-4
J: TRBJ2-7
size: many
DNA: TGTGCCAGCAGTCAGAGACAGGACCACGAGCAGTACTTC
CDR3: CASSQRQDHEQYF

D: TRBD2
V: TRBV5-1
J: TRBJ2-1
size: many
DNA: TGCGCCAGCAGCTTGGGCGGGAGGAGCGATGAGCAGTTCTTC
CDR3: CASSLGGRSDEQFF

D: -
V: TRBV15
J: TRBJ1-1
size: many
DNA: TGTGCCACGGGGGTCGGGGGTGTGAACACTGAAGCTTTCTTT
CDR3: CATGVGGVNTEAFF

D: -
V: TRBV20-1
J: TRBJ2-3
size: -
DNA: TGCAGTGCTAGAGATAGGAGGTTCCACACAGATACGCAGTATTTT
CDR3: CSARDRRFHTDTQYF

D: -
V: TRBV20-1
J: TRBJ1-1
size: -
DNA: TGCAGTGCTAGGGTCGTAACTTCCACTGAAGCTTTCTTT
CDR3: CSARVVTSTEAFF

D: TRBD1
V: TRBV15
J: TRBJ2-1
size: -
DNA: TGTGCCACGAGTTCGCGGACAGGGCGCAATGAGCAGTTCTTC
CDR3: CATSSRTGRNEQFF

D: -
V: TRBV7-9
J: TRBJ1-1
size: -
DNA: TGTGCCAGCAGCTCGGGACGGTGGGACACTGAAGCTTTCTTT
CDR3: CASSSGRWDTEAFF

D: -
V: TRBV12-3/TRBV12-4
J: TRBJ2-2
size: many
DNA: TGTGCCAGCAGTCTGCAGGGGCGGGGGGAGCTGTTTTTT
CDR3: CASSLQGRGELFF

D: TRBD2
V: TRBV15
J: TRBJ2-1
size: many
DNA: TGTGCCACTACTAGCGGGAACTACAATGAGCAGTTCTTC
CDR3: CATTSGNYNEQFF

D: -
V: TRBV12-3/TRBV12-4
J: TRBJ1-5
size: -
DNA: TGTGCCAGCAGTTTCCACGGGGAAACTCAGCCCCAGCATTTT
CDR3: CASSFHGETQPQHF

D: TRBD1
V: TRBV7-9
J: TRBJ2-3
size: few
DNA: TGTGCCAGCAGCGGACTAACAGGGGGCAGCACAGATACGCAGTATTTT
CDR3: CASSGLTGGSTDTQYF

D: -
V: TRBV4-1
J: TRBJ2-2
size: many
DNA: TGCGCCAGCAGCCGACGGGGGAGTGGGACCGGGGAGCTGTTTTTT
CDR3: CASSRRGSGTGELFF

D: TRBD1
V: TRBV29-1
J: TRBJ1-1
size: many
DNA: TGCAGCGACTTTAGACAGGGAGGTGAAGCTTTCTTT
CDR3: CSDFRQGGEAFF

D: TRBD1
V: TRBV20-1
J: TRBJ2-5
size: -
DNA: TGCAGTGCTAGAGTTGTAGCGACAGGGTATGGGACCCAGTACTTC
CDR3: CSARVVATGYGTQYF

D: -
V: TRBV20-1
J: TRBJ1-6
size: few
DNA: TGCAGTGCTAGCCCGGGAAATAATTCACCCCTCCACTTT
CDR3: CSASPGNNSPLHF

D: -
V: TRBV3-1
J: TRBJ1-5
size: many
DNA: TGTGCCAGCAGCCTAAGAAGGGATAGCAATCAGCCCCAGCATTTT
CDR3: CASSLRRDSNQPQHF

D: -
V: TRBV5-5
J: TRBJ2-1
size: many
DNA: TGTGCCAGCAGCTGGGCTGACACGTACAATGAGCAGTTCTTC
CDR3: CASSWADTYNEQFF

D: -
V: TRBV5-1
J: TRBJ2-1
size: many
DNA: TGCGCCAGCAGCCAACAGGACTCACCCTACAATGAGCAGTTCTTC
CDR3: CASSQQDSPYNEQFF

D: -
V: TRBV29-1
J: TRBJ2-3
size: many
DNA: TGCAGCGTGGGCCTTAGTAATACGCAGTATTTT
CDR3: CSVGLSNTQYF

D: -
V: TRBV12-3/TRBV12-4
J: TRBJ1-5
size: many
DNA: TGTGCCAGCAGTTTCCTGCGTTCCCGTGGCAATCAGCCCCAGCATTTT
CDR3: CASSFLRSRGNQPQHF

D: TRBD1
V: TRBV11-3
J: TRBJ2-1
size: few
DNA: TGTGCCAGCAGCCGCGTGGGACAGGGTAATGAGCAGTTCTTC
CDR3: CASSRVGQGNEQFF

D: -
V: TRBV7-6
J: TRBJ2-2
size: -
DNA: TGTGCCAGCAGCTTAGCCCCCAGGGCGGACACCGGGGAGCTGTTTTTT
CDR3: CASSLAPRADTGELFF

D: TRBD2
V: TRBV7-2
J: TRBJ2-1
size: many
DNA: TGTGCCAGCAGCTTAGCGAGCGGGGGCGGTTACAATGAGCAGTTCTTC
CDR3: CASSLASGGGYNEQFF

D: TRBD2
V: TRBV5-8
J: TRBJ2-5
size: -
DNA: TGTGCCAGCAGCCGCAACCGCGGGACTAGCGGGAGCCAAGAGACCCAGTACTTC
CDR3: CASSRNRGTSGSQETQYF

D: -
V: TRBV5-1
J: TRBJ2-2
size: few
DNA: TGCGCCAGCAGCCCCCCCGGGACTCAGAACACCGGGGAGCTGTTTTTT
CDR3: CASSPPGTQNTGELFF

D: TRBD2
V: TRBV20-1
J: TRBJ2-5
size: -
DNA: TGCAGTGCCAAAAGCGGGAGAGAGACCCAGTACTTC
CDR3: CSAKSGRETQYF

D: TRBD2
V: TRBV27
J: TRBJ2-5
size: many
DNA: TGTGCCAGCAGTTCGGGACTAGCTAGGGAGACCCAGTACTTC
CDR3: CASSSGLARETQYF

D: -
V: TRBV28
J: TRBJ1-1
size: many
DNA: TGTGCCAGCAGTTTCTTATATCTGCGGGACACTGAAGCTTTCTTT
CDR3: CASSFLYLRDTEAFF

D: -
V: TRBV5-1
J: TRBJ2-1
size: many
DNA: TGCGCCAGCAGCTTGGCGGCAGGGATGTACAATGAGCAGTTCTTC
CDR3: CASSLAAGMYNEQFF

D: TRBD1
V: TRBV7-2
J: TRBJ2-1
size: -
DNA: TGTGCCAGCACCCTACAGGGGGCTAAAGAGCAGTTCTTC
CDR3: CASTLQGAKEQFF

D: -
V: TRBV11-2
J: TRBJ1-4
size: -
DNA: TGTGCCAGCAGCACCTGGACGGATTCAAATGAAAAACTGTTTTTT
CDR3: CASSTWTDSNEKLFF

D: TRBD1
V: TRBV20-1
J: TRBJ2-5
size: few
DNA: TGCAGTGCTCCTCGACAGGGTCGGACAGAGACCCAGTACTTC
CDR3: CSAPRQGRTETQYF

D: -
V: TRBV29-1
J: TRBJ2-3
size: many
DNA: TGCAGCGTTGAAACAGGTTTGGGACCAGATACGCAGTATTTT
CDR3: CSVETGLGPDTQYF

D: TRBD1
V: TRBV6-5
J: TRBJ2-1
size: many
DNA: TGTGCCAGCAGTTACTTTTCCGGGACAGGGTCAGGTGAGCAGTTCTTC
CDR3: CASSYFSGTGSGEQFF

D: TRBD2
V: TRBV7-2
J: TRBJ2-7
size: few
DNA: TGTGCCAGCAGCGGGACGACGGGAGGCCCAAGCTACGAGCAGTACTTC
CDR3: CASSGTTGGPSYEQYF

D: -
V: TRBV20-1
J: TRBJ1-1
size: many
DNA: TGCAGTGCTGCCCAAGACACTGAAGCTTTCTTT
CDR3: CSAAQDTEAFF

D: -
V: TRBV19
J: TRBJ1-5
size: few
DNA: TGTGCCAGTAGTATAGAAGACAGCCGCAATCAGCCCCAGCATTTT
CDR3: CASSIEDSRNQPQHF

D: -
V: TRBV7-6
J: TRBJ2-5
size: few
DNA: TGTGCCAGCAGCTTAAGGCGGGGAGCAGGGGTGCGTAGGCAAGAGACCCAGTACTTC
CDR3: CASSLRRGAGVRRQETQYF

D: TRBD2
V: TRBV29-1
J: TRBJ2-1
size: many
DNA: TGCAGCGTTTCCCGGACTAGCGGGAGGAGTGATGAGCAGTTCTTC
CDR3: CSVSRTSGRSDEQFF

D: TRBD2
V: TRBV4-1
J: TRBJ2-2
size: -
DNA: TGCGCCAGCACCCAGGGGCCGCCCGGGACTAGCGGGGGCGCCGGGGAGCTGTTTTTT
CDR3: CASTQGPPGTSGGAGELFF

D: -
V: TRBV10-3
J: TRBJ2-6
size: few
DNA: TGTGCCATCAGTGGAGGAGACTCTGGGGCCAACGTCCTGACTTTC
CDR3: CAISGGDSGANVLTF

D: TRBD1
V: TRBV20-1
J: TRBJ2-1
size: few
DNA: TGCAGTGCTAGTTGGGACAGGTCCTACAATGAGCAGTTCTTC
CDR3: CSASWDRSYNEQFF

D: -
V: TRBV6-1
J: TRBJ1-2
size: -
DNA: TGTGCCAGCAGTGAAGAATTGCCTAACTATGGCTACACCTTC
CDR3: CASSEELPNYGYTF

D: -
V: TRBV4-2
J: TRBJ2-2
size: -
DNA: TGTGCCGCGTCCTTTATTACCCCGAACACCGGGGAGCTGTTTTTT
CDR3: CAASFITPNTGELFF